The 8 T cell receptor beta chains below all came from one sample that was sequenced in a study of blood T cell repertoires in COVID-19. Measured with immunoSEQ multiplex PCR; TCRdb has only the in-frame clones, and not every one. The sample yields roughly 220,000 clones, approximately 80% seen once. The sequenced sample was peripheral blood. Receptors were obtained from a man aged 25-40 years with active or convalescent COVID-19.

The V and J genes are TRBV7-2 and TRBJ2-3; 7 positions match TRBD1. V dropped 5 bases and J dropped 6; count of bases not matched to a gene: 8. This CDR3 has 14 amino acids. Germline V gives CDR1 SGHTA, CDR2 FQGNSA. Here the CDR3 reads CASSIRTGRDTQYF. The CDR3 DNA is TGTGCCAGCAGCATTCGGACAGGAAGGGATACGCAGTATTTT.

V usage is TRBV5-1 and J usage is TRBJ1-2, with TRBD1 identical over 9 bases. Trimming removed 0 bases from V and 6 bases from J; junction bases left unmatched: 6. This CDR3 is built from 15 residues. Germline-derived CDR1 and CDR2 are SGHRS and YFSETQ. The CDR3 here is CASSLGPGQGDGYTF. CDR3 coding DNA: TGCGCCAGCAGCTTGGGTCCGGGACAGGGAGATGGCTACACCTTC.

This chain connects TRBV2 to TRBJ1-5; 7 nucleotides align to TRBD1. CDR1 SNHLY and CDR2 FYNNEI come from the germline V gene. The CDR3 is made up of 14 amino acids. V shed 6 bases, J shed 2 bases, and the junction held 4 bases outside the gene matches. Written as DNA, the CDR3 is TGTGCCAGCAGGGGGACAGTTGGCAATCAGCCCCAGCATTTT. Translating gives CASRGTVGNQPQHF.

V is TRBV6-2 or TRBV6-3 and J is TRBJ1-1; TRBD1 might be the D (6 bases). Germline V gives CDR1 MNHEY, CDR2 SVGEGT. V lost 5 bases, J lost 8 bases, and 15 bases lay in between. The CDR3 contains 13 residues. The CDR3 loop reads CASSVQGLVEAFF. The CDR3 nucleotides read TGTGCCAGCAGTGTACAGGGCTTAGTCGAAGCTTTCTTT.

This clone was picked up one time. CDR3 residues: CASSSVASGELFF. For the CDR3, the DNA is TGTGCCAGTAGTTCGGTCGCTAGCGGGGAGCTGTTTTTT. V is TRBV19 and J is TRBJ2-2; D is unclear. The germline V gene encodes CDR1 LNHDA and CDR2 SQIVND (reference sequence). The CDR3 contains 13 residues. V gave up 5 bases and J gave up 7 bases, with 11 bases separating them.

V gene TRBV5-1 combines with J gene TRBJ1-5; D is perhaps TRBD1 (5 bases). With 4 bases removed from V and 6 bases from J, the gap between germline ends came to 17 bases. The CDR3 has 15 amino acids. CDR1 and CDR2 from the germline V gene are SGHRS and YFSETQ. CDR3 sequence reads: CASSPGPQGGQPQHF. CDR3 DNA: TGCGCCAGCAGCCCCGGACCCCAGGGAGGTCAGCCCCAGCATTTT.

The CDR3 sequence is CASSDKDSPDTQYF. As DNA, the CDR3 is TGTGCCAGCAGTGATAAAGACAGTCCAGATACGCAGTATTTT. This chain links TRBV27 with TRBJ2-3; D is perhaps TRBD1 (5 bases). Trimming took off 5 bases at V and 4 bases at J, with 13 bases between the two ends. This CDR3 region has 14 residues. Per germline, CDR1 MNHEY and CDR2 SMNVEV (reference sequence).

This chain connects TRBV4-3 to TRBJ2-1; D call uncertain. The CDR3 extends over 15 amino acids. CDR1 is LGHNA and CDR2 is YSLEER in the germline V gene. Trimming stripped 1 base from V and 1 base from J, with 8 bases between. The CDR3 loop reads CASSQAEPSYNEQFF. In DNA, the CDR3 is TGCGCCAGCAGCCAAGCCGAGCCTTCCTACAATGAGCAGTTCTTC.